A selection of T cell receptor beta chains follows, all from one sample in a study of shared clonotypes between healthy human individuals. The table came from immunoSEQ multiplex PCR; TCRdb's copy has only in-frame clones and leaves some out. The profile shows about 2.4 million clones, approximately 94% of them singletons. The sample comprised naive CD4+ T cells sorted from blood. These receptors all come from a man between 18 and 35 years old in good health. CDR3s include the opening cysteine and the closing phenylalanine or tryptophan. A D gene is named only where the DNA matches it firmly. Some rows have no size entry. The others give once, few or many, or a class for an expanded clone.

TRBV21-1	once	-	TRBJ1-4	TGTGCCAGCAGAAGGGGGCTAAATGAAAAACTGTTTTTT	CASRRGLNEKLFF
TRBV2	-	-	TRBJ1-5	TGTGCCAGCAGCCCGGGTTTCCAGCCCCAGCATTTT	CASSPGFQPQHF
TRBV5-6	-	-	TRBJ2-7	TGTGCCAGCAGCCATCCGACAAGCTCCTACGAGCAGTACTTC	CASSHPTSSYEQYF
TRBV30	-	-	TRBJ1-5	TGTGCCTGGAGTGTAGGAGGGACCAATCAGCCCCAGCATTTT	CAWSVGGTNQPQHF
TRBV19	few	-	TRBJ1-5	TGTGCCAGTAGCCAGACAGGTTTCAATCAGCCCCAGCATTTT	CASSQTGFNQPQHF
TRBV5-6	-	-	TRBJ1-1	TGTGCCAGCAGCTTGCAGGAGGGAACAGGTGAAGCTTTCTTT	CASSLQEGTGEAFF
TRBV5-4	-	-	TRBJ2-3	TGTGCCAGCAGCTTAATAGCGGATAGAGGGAATACGCAGTATTTT	CASSLIADRGNTQYF
TRBV19	-	-	TRBJ2-7	TGTGCCAGTATGGATTTAATAGGGCAGCAGCAGTACTTC	CASMDLIGQQQYF
TRBV10-3	-	-	TRBJ2-5	TGTGCCATCAGTGAGTCCTATGGGGAGACCCAGTACTTC	CAISESYGETQYF
TRBV6-6	-	TRBD1	TRBJ1-5	TGTGCCAGCAGCGAAGACAGGGATAATCAGCCCCAGCATTTT	CASSEDRDNQPQHF
TRBV5-6	once	TRBD1	TRBJ1-2	TGTGCCAGCAGCTTTGGACAGGGATCCTATGGCTACACCTTC	CASSFGQGSYGYTF
TRBV6-1	-	TRBD1	TRBJ2-7	TGTGCCAGCAGTGAGCCGGGACAGGGGTGGGGCTACGAGCAGTACTTC	CASSEPGQGWGYEQYF
TRBV6-1	-	TRBD1	TRBJ2-2	TGTGCCAGCAGTGGGACAGGGGCCACCGGGGAGCTGTTTTTT	CASSGTGATGELFF
TRBV7-8	once	TRBD1	TRBJ1-5	TGTGCCAGCAGCTCCCGGGACAGGGACAATCAGCCCCAGCATTTT	CASSSRDRDNQPQHF
TRBV29-1	-	-	TRBJ1-5	TGCAGCGTTAGGGTGGGGGGGAGCAATCAGCCCCAGCATTTT	CSVRVGGSNQPQHF
TRBV10-3	-	TRBD2	TRBJ2-3	TGTGCCATCAGCATAGGCGGGAGGGCCCCAGATACGCAGTATTTT	CAISIGGRAPDTQYF
TRBV4-3	-	-	TRBJ2-1	TGCGCCAGCAGCCAAGACGTAGCAGCATCCTACAATGAGCAGTTCTTC	CASSQDVAASYNEQFF
TRBV9	-	TRBD2	TRBJ2-5	TGTGCCAGCAGCGTATCTAGCGGGATTCAAGAGACCCAGTACTTC	CASSVSSGIQETQYF
TRBV5-6	-	-	TRBJ2-2	TGTGCCAGCTCCCCCTCGTTTCCCGGGGAGCTGTTTTTT	CASSPSFPGELFF
TRBV28	-	TRBD1	TRBJ1-1	TGTGCCAGCAGTTTATCACCGGGGACAGGGGGGAACACTGAAGCTTTCTTT	CASSLSPGTGGNTEAFF
TRBV5-1	-	TRBD2	TRBJ2-1	TGCGCCAGCAGCTCACTCGCGGGGGCCTACAATGAGCAGTTCTTC	CASSSLAGAYNEQFF
TRBV5-1	once	TRBD2	TRBJ2-5	TGCGCCAGCAGCTTCGGCGAGGGCGGGAGATACCAAGAGACCCAGTACTTC	CASSFGEGGRYQETQYF
TRBV11-2	-	TRBD2	TRBJ2-5	TGTGCCAGCAGCCGGTCCCCGGGCGGGGGGGCGTTAGGTCAAGAGACCCAGTACTTC	CASSRSPGGGALGQETQYF